Detailed here is one T cell receptor (beta chain). The study recruited people aged roughly 18 to 100 years across approximately 23 US areas. Participants were placed into cohorts based on the clinical history they reported. The data were produced by immunoSEQ multiplex PCR, yet TCRdb's version contains in-frame clones alone and is incomplete. The data show 170,000 or so clones, with roughly 90% seen just once and around 6.5% held by the top ten. Germline V gives CDR1 SGHRS, CDR2 YFSETQ. Trimming removed 4 bases from V and 6 bases from J, with 18 bases in between. The CDR3 runs to 15 residues. The data originate from a study of blood T cell repertoires in COVID-19.

The sequence was collected from a woman aged 45-65 years who had recovered from COVID-19. The genes are TRBV5-1 and TRBJ2-3; TRBD2 might be the D (6 bases). The sample comprised PBMCs or T cells enriched from blood (not recorded which). CDR3: CASSERAGPRDTQYF. DNA for the CDR3: TGCGCCAGCAGCGAGCGGGCGGGCCCCAGGGATACGCAGTATTTT.